One and the same sample provided the 24 T cell receptor beta chains below, sequenced in a study of CXCR3-negative and CXCR3-positive naive CD8 T cells (dated by TCRdb to between 2017 and 2020). Instrument used: NextSeq 550. The Human TCR Profiling Kit (MiLaboratory) was used to make UMI-labeled 5' RACE TRB cDNA libraries. TCRdb reprocessed the reads and lists each CDR3 protein sequence as a single entry, with no DNA. In this sample's table one finds tens of thousands of distinct CDR3 sequences. Roughly 20% of the sample lies in the top ten. Sequenced sample: memory CD8+ T cells from blood. This specimen's cell subset or site label, interpreted: conventional CD8+ memory T cells (TMEM), sorted as controls. All receptors derive from a human donor in good health. Some clones in this sample may be carry-over from other donors' samples.

The chain carries TRBV23-1 and TRBJ2-7; the TCRdb D gene call, TRBD1, has no DNA to confirm it. TRBV23-1 is labeled an ORF, and its function is uncertain. CDR3 length: 16 residues. CDR3 loop: CASSQSPTGITYEQYF.

The chain carries TRBV28 and TRBJ2-1; the TRBD1 assignment by TCRdb is unverifiable without DNA. This CDR3 region has 14 residues. The germline CDR1 and CDR2 sequences are MDHEN and SYDVKM. Here the CDR3 reads CASSFLGGQNEQFF.

CDR3 in amino acids: CASRSKARDRVDDWDEQFF. This chain joins TRBV12-2 and TRBJ2-1; TCRdb's assignment of TRBD1 cannot be checked, as there is no DNA. TRBV12-2 is shown as a pseudogene. The CDR3 extends over 19 amino acids.

J is TRBJ1-1 and V is TRBV7-8; the TRBD1 assignment by TCRdb is unverifiable without DNA. The CDR3 runs to 13 residues. Germline CDR1 and CDR2: SGHVS and FQNEAQ. CDR3 residues: CASSLAYRGEAFF.

This chain links TRBV4-3 with TRBJ2-1; absent DNA, TCRdb's TRBD1 call cannot be checked. Germline CDR1 reads LGHNA; CDR2 reads YSLEER. The length of the CDR3 is 16 residues. The CDR3 spells CASSQGTAIIYNEQFF.

This chain uses TRBV29-1 with TRBJ2-7; TCRdb selects TRBD2, and the lack of DNA leaves this call unchecked. Looked up from germline, CDR1 is SQVTM and CDR2 is ANQGSEA. This CDR3 contains 13 residues. CDR3 sequence: CSTRGGVSYEQYF.

This clonotype is classed as medium-sized by frequency. The V and J genes are TRBV7-2 and TRBJ2-3; TCRdb's D call, TRBD1, is unchecked because there is no DNA. The CDR3 length is 15 residues. Germline loops: CDR1 SGHTA, CDR2 FQGNSA. The CDR3 spells CASSEWGGLTDTQYF.

The chain has TRBV29-1 and TRBJ2-3; with no DNA, the TCRdb D assignment of TRBD1 cannot be verified. The CDR3 runs 15 residues. Per germline, CDR1 SQVTM and CDR2 ANQGSEA. The CDR3 region is CSVSPWDPITDTQYF.

The chain is built from TRBV12-3 or TRBV12-4 and TRBJ2-3; the TCRdb D gene call, TRBD2, has no DNA to confirm it. The CDR3 is made up of 16 amino acids. The chain's CDR3 is CASSEGTSGGTDTQYF.

The gene calls are TRBV6-5 and TRBJ2-1; checking the TCRdb D call of TRBD1 is not possible without DNA. The CDR3 runs 12 residues. Germline lookup yields CDR1 MNHEY and CDR2 SVGAGI. The CDR3 loop is CATRQGPNEQFF.

This chain uses TRBV5-1 with TRBJ1-4. This CDR3 has 19 residues. Germline lookup yields CDR1 SGHRS and CDR2 YFSETQ. The CDR3 loop reads CASSLELRSRATSNEKLFF.

The genes are TRBV15 and TRBJ2-7; TCRdb's D call, TRBD1, is unchecked because there is no DNA. The CDR3 is 14 residues long. Germline CDR1 is LNHNV and CDR2 is YYDKDF (reference sequence). This chain's CDR3 is CATSREGAPNEQYF.

The chain has TRBV9 and TRBJ2-1. Germline lookup yields CDR1 SGDLS and CDR2 YYNGEE. The CDR3 extends over 12 amino acids. CDR3 loop: CASVSANNEQFF.

V and J are TRBV12-3 or TRBV12-4 and TRBJ2-5. The CDR3 has 13 amino acids. The CDR3 spells CASSLKSQETQYF.

This sequence joins TRBV7-2 and TRBJ2-7; TCRdb names TRBD2, which stays unverified in the absence of DNA. Germline V gene lookup returns CDR1 SGHTA and CDR2 FQGNSA. The length of the CDR3 is 14 residues. The CDR3 sequence is CASSLAGGAVEQYF.

The rearrangement uses TRBV5-1 and TRBJ2-3; TCRdb gives TRBD2 as the D gene, but with no DNA this cannot be confirmed. The CDR3 is 18 amino acids. From germline, CDR1 is SGHRS and CDR2 YFSETQ. The CDR3: CASSLELVSLASTDTQYF.

The chain couples TRBV13 to TRBJ2-2; TCRdb designates TRBD2, a call that cannot be tested without DNA. The CDR3 sequence is 16 residues long. Germline CDR1 reads PRHDT; CDR2 reads FYEKMQ (reference sequence). CDR3: CASSLGVAENTGELFF.

This clonotype counts as large by frequency. This sequence joins TRBV6-2 or TRBV6-3 and TRBJ2-7; without DNA, the TCRdb call of TRBD1 cannot be checked. Germline V CDR1 and CDR2: MNHEY, SVGEGT. The CDR3 contains 14 residues. This CDR3 is CASSDPGRIYEQYF.

V usage is TRBV30 and J usage is TRBJ2-7; absent DNA, TCRdb's TRBD2 call cannot be checked. This CDR3 region has 13 residues. Germline assignment: CDR1 GTSNPN and CDR2 SVGIG (reference sequence). The CDR3 reads CAWSQNDYNEQYF.

This chain joins TRBV7-7 and TRBJ2-5. This CDR3 spans 13 amino acids. Germline-derived CDR1 and CDR2 are SSHAT and FNYEAQ (reference sequence). CDR3 amino acids: CASTSGGPETQYF.

J is TRBJ2-1 and V is TRBV29-1; there is no DNA to check the TCRdb D call of TRBD1. CDR1 SQVTM and CDR2 ANQGSEA come from the germline V gene. The CDR3 consists of 15 residues. The chain's CDR3 is CSVEGGQEGYNEQFF.

The V gene is TRBV4-3, the J gene TRBJ2-3; the D call of TRBD2 rests on TCRdb alone, since no DNA is present to check it. In germline, CDR1 is LGHNA, CDR2 YSLEER. This CDR3 spans 19 amino acids. CDR3 sequence: CASSQVQASGVLNTDTQYF.

This chain links TRBV7-2 with TRBJ2-2; absent DNA, TCRdb's TRBD2 call cannot be checked. CDR3 size: 17 residues. Germline-derived CDR1 and CDR2 are SGHTA and FQGNSA. The CDR3 spells CASSRPTVGEDTGELFF.

The J gene is TRBJ2-5, the V gene TRBV29-1. CDR1 SQVTM and CDR2 ANQGSEA come from the germline V gene. The CDR3 loop spans 12 amino acids. The CDR3 spells CSVDGLQETQYF. Together with reference TRBV29-1 and TRBJ2-5, the CDR3 gives the full variable domain: SAVISQKPSRDICQRGTSLTIQCQVDSQVTMMFWYRQQPGQSLTLIATANQGSEATYESGFVIDKFPISRPNLTFSTLTVSNMSPEDSSIYLCSVDGLQETQYFGPGTRLLVL.